These T cell receptor beta chains were read from a single sample in a study of blood T cell repertoires in COVID-19. Generated by immunoSEQ multiplex PCR, the TCRdb table keeps only in-frame clones and is missing some. The sample gives about 280,000 clones, approximately 81% of which show up once; around 2.5% is in the top ten. The sample taken for sequencing was PBMCs or T cells enriched from blood (not recorded which). The receptors stem from a woman aged 50 to 65 who had recovered from COVID-19. The CDR3 runs from the conserved cysteine through the conserved F or W. A D gene is named only where the DNA matches it firmly. Some rows mark clone size as missing; the rest say once, few, many or name a class of expanded clone.

NA	TRBV7-6	TRBJ2-1	TRBD2	TGTGCCAGCAGCTTAGCGGGGCCTAGCGGGAAGGCTGAGCAGTTCTTC	CASSLAGPSGKAEQFF
NA	TRBV7-7	TRBJ2-1	TRBD1	TGTGCCAGCAGCTTGGGGACAGGGTCCCACAATGAGCAGTTCTTC	CASSLGTGSHNEQFF
NA	TRBV27	TRBJ2-7	NA	TGTGCCAGCAGTTTTGTACAGGGCCCCTACGAGCAGTACTTC	CASSFVQGPYEQYF
once	TRBV20-1	TRBJ2-2	NA	TGCAGTGCTAGTGGGCAGGGAAACACCGGGGAGCTGTTTTTT	CSASGQGNTGELFF
NA	TRBV19	TRBJ1-1	TRBD1	TGTGCCAGTAGTACCCGAACAGGGGTTGAAGCTTTCTTT	CASSTRTGVEAFF
NA	TRBV11-2	TRBJ1-3	NA	TGTGCCAGCAGCTTAGCAGGGCCTAACTCTGGAAACACCATATATTTT	CASSLAGPNSGNTIYF
NA	TRBV7-8	TRBJ1-4	TRBD1	TGTGCCAGCAGCTTCTTGAGAGACAGGGGGGATGAAAAACTGTTTTTT	CASSFLRDRGDEKLFF
NA	TRBV28	TRBJ2-3	NA	TGTGCCGTCAAACAGGGACCCACAGATACGCAGTATTTT	CAVKQGPTDTQYF
NA	TRBV6-5	TRBJ1-2	NA	TGTGCCAGCAGTTACTTGAACAGGGACGACTATGGCTACACCTTC	CASSYLNRDDYGYTF
NA	TRBV5-1	TRBJ2-3	TRBD2	TGCGCCAGCAGCTTGGAACTAGCGAAAGATACGCAGTATTTT	CASSLELAKDTQYF
many	TRBV29-1	TRBJ2-1	NA	TGCAGCTACCAACGGGACAATGAGCAGTTCTTC	CSYQRDNEQFF
NA	TRBV5-1	TRBJ2-6	NA	TGCGCCAGCAGCTCGGTAGGGGCGGGGTTTTACTCTGGGGCCAACGTCCTGACTTTC	CASSSVGAGFYSGANVLTF
NA	TRBV28	TRBJ2-1	TRBD2	TGTGCCAGCAGTTTAGGCCTAGCGGTCTACAATGAGCAGTTCTTC	CASSLGLAVYNEQFF
NA	TRBV5-1	TRBJ1-3	NA	TGCGCCAGCAGCTTGGCCGGAGGGTCCTCTGGAAACACCATATATTTT	CASSLAGGSSGNTIYF
few	TRBV11-2	TRBJ2-1	TRBD2	TGTGCCAGCAGCCTCGGAGTAGCGGGGGTTGAGCAGTTCTTC	CASSLGVAGVEQFF
NA	TRBV5-4	TRBJ1-1	NA	TGTGCCAGCAGCTTGGGTTACAGGGACGGGTACACTGAAGCTTTCTTT	CASSLGYRDGYTEAFF
NA	TRBV28	TRBJ1-5	TRBD1	TGTGCCAGCAGTTCCCTATCGACAGGGGACAATCAGCCCCAGCATTTT	CASSSLSTGDNQPQHF
NA	TRBV4-1	TRBJ1-2	NA	TGCGCCAGCAGCCAAGACCAGGGCCTATCGTCCGGCTACACCTTC	CASSQDQGLSSGYTF
once	TRBV27	TRBJ2-2	TRBD1	TGTGCCAGCAAAAGATACGGGGGACAGGGGAACACCGGGGAGCTGTTTTTT	CASKRYGGQGNTGELFF
NA	TRBV4-1	TRBJ1-2	NA	TGCGCCAGCAGCCAAGGACCCTCGGGGTCTTCTCTAGCTAACTATGGCTACACCTTC	CASSQGPSGSSLANYGYTF
NA	TRBV11-2	TRBJ2-7	TRBD1	TGTGCCAGCAGCGGGACAGGAGCCCCCTACGAGCAGTACTTC	CASSGTGAPYEQYF
NA	TRBV28	TRBJ1-5	TRBD1	TGTGCCAGCAGTCATCCCAACAGGGGAAACCAGCCCCAGCATTTT	CASSHPNRGNQPQHF
NA	TRBV18	TRBJ2-1	TRBD2	TGTGCCAGCTCACTGAACTTATTAGGGACTAGCGGGAGAGGGGATGAGCAGTTCTTC	CASSLNLLGTSGRGDEQFF
once	TRBV6-5	TRBJ2-4	NA	TGTGCCAGCAGTTACCTACGGCGGTTAGCCAAAAACATTCAGTACTTC	CASSYLRRLAKNIQYF
NA	TRBV18	TRBJ2-3	NA	TGTGCCAGCTCACCAAGGGGATCCTCCACAGATACGCAGTATTTT	CASSPRGSSTDTQYF
NA	TRBV7-2	TRBJ2-3	TRBD2	TGTGCCAGCAGCTTAGACCGGGGACTAGCAGCAGATACGCAGTATTTT	CASSLDRGLAADTQYF
NA	TRBV27	TRBJ2-2	TRBD2	TGTGCCAGCAGTTTATCCTTCTCTAGCGGGCTCAACACCGGGGAGCTGTTTTTT	CASSLSFSSGLNTGELFF
once	TRBV7-9	TRBJ2-2	TRBD2	TGTGCCAGCAGCTTAGAGATCGGCTTAGCGGGAGGAAACACCGGGGAGCTGTTTTTT	CASSLEIGLAGGNTGELFF
NA	TRBV2	TRBJ2-4	TRBD1	TGTGCCAGCAGCTCCGACAGGGCTGCCAAAAACATTCAGTACTTC	CASSSDRAAKNIQYF
NA	TRBV19	TRBJ1-6	TRBD1	TGTGCCAGTAGTATCGATCGGGACAGGCGTAATAATTCACCCCTCCACTTT	CASSIDRDRRNNSPLHF
NA	TRBV4-3	TRBJ2-1	NA	TGCGCCAGCAGCCAAGATTCGGTGGGAGATTATGAGCAGTTCTTC	CASSQDSVGDYEQFF
few	TRBV7-9	TRBJ1-1	NA	TGTGCCAGCAGCTCTCCGGGACATTTGAACACTGAAGCTTTCTTT	CASSSPGHLNTEAFF
NA	TRBV4-2	TRBJ1-4	NA	TGTGCCAGCAGCCAAGGGCAGGGGTTTGCAAAACTGTTTTTT	CASSQGQGFAKLFF
NA	TRBV30	TRBJ2-1	TRBD2	TGTGCCTGGAGCCGACTAGCGGGAGGCTACAATGAGCAGTTCTTC	CAWSRLAGGYNEQFF
NA	TRBV5-4	TRBJ2-5	NA	TGTGCCAGCAGTAGTGGGCCGCGCCGTGGGGAGACCCAGTACTTC	CASSSGPRRGETQYF
NA	TRBV5-1	TRBJ2-5	NA	TGCGCCAGCAGCTTAAGAACTAGCAGGGAGACCCAGTACTTC	CASSLRTSRETQYF
few	TRBV12-3/TRBV12-4	TRBJ1-1	NA	TGTGCCAGCAGCCTCCTAAGGGGCACTGAAGCTTTCTTT	CASSLLRGTEAFF
medium-sized	TRBV7-9	TRBJ1-5	NA	TGTGCCAGCAGCTCAAAAGACAGGCCTCAGCCCCAGCATTTT	CASSSKDRPQPQHF
NA	TRBV6-5	TRBJ1-4	NA	TGTGCCAGCAGTTACTCGAGTACCAGGGTGTGGGAAAAACTGTTTTTT	CASSYSSTRVWEKLFF
NA	TRBV11-3	TRBJ2-2	TRBD1	TGTGCCAGCAGCTTGAGGACAGGGGCGCTTGCCACCGGGGAGCTGTTTTTT	CASSLRTGALATGELFF
NA	TRBV5-1	TRBJ2-1	TRBD1	TGCGCCAGCAGCTTGGACCAGGGGGCTAATGATGAGCAGTTCTTC	CASSLDQGANDEQFF
NA	TRBV2	TRBJ1-2	TRBD1	TGTGCCAGCAGTGATACCAGGACAGGGACCTATGGCTACACCTTC	CASSDTRTGTYGYTF
NA	TRBV30	TRBJ1-1	NA	TGTGCCTGGAGTGGGCCCAGGGGAAGCACTGAAGCTTTCTTT	CAWSGPRGSTEAFF
NA	TRBV10-3	TRBJ1-5	NA	TGTGCCATCAGTGATGAAAGGGGTAGTAGCAATCAGCCCCAGCATTTT	CAISDERGSSNQPQHF
once	TRBV18	TRBJ2-1	NA	TGTGCCAGCTCACCACCTCGGGGGAGTAACTCCTACAATGAGCAGTTCTTC	CASSPPRGSNSYNEQFF
NA	TRBV28	TRBJ2-5	TRBD1	TGTGCCAGCAGTTCGACAGGACAGGGTGAGGAGACCCAGTACTTC	CASSSTGQGEETQYF
NA	TRBV11-2	TRBJ1-3	NA	TGTGCCAGCAGCTCAAACCCGCAGGGAAACACCATATATTTT	CASSSNPQGNTIYF
NA	TRBV28	TRBJ1-5	NA	TGTGCCAGCGTGGGGCCGGGGGGAGGTCAGCCCCAGCATTTT	CASVGPGGGQPQHF
NA	TRBV18	TRBJ2-1	NA	TGTGCCAGCACACCTCCGAGCTCCTACAATGAGCAGTTCTTC	CASTPPSSYNEQFF
once	TRBV14	TRBJ1-6	NA	TGTGCCAGCAGTTACAGCCTGAATTCACCCCTCCACTTT	CASSYSLNSPLHF
NA	TRBV25-1	TRBJ2-5	TRBD1	TGTGCCAGCAGTGATTACGGGACAGGAAAAGAGACCCAGTACTTC	CASSDYGTGKETQYF
NA	TRBV6-6	TRBJ1-3	TRBD1	TGTGCCAGCAGTGGCGGGACAGCCAACACCATATATTTT	CASSGGTANTIYF
NA	TRBV19	TRBJ1-3	TRBD1	TGTGCCAGTAGCACGACAGGGACTGGAAACACCATATATTTT	CASSTTGTGNTIYF
few	TRBV29-1	TRBJ1-2	NA	TGCAGCGCCACCCTACAGGGAAACTATGGCTACACCTTC	CSATLQGNYGYTF
NA	TRBV19	TRBJ1-6	NA	TGTGCCAGCCGGACAGCCGAAAATTCACCCCTCCACTTT	CASRTAENSPLHF
once	TRBV7-9	TRBJ1-1	NA	TGTGCCAGCAGCTTAAACCAGGGGCAGAACACTGAAGCTTTCTTT	CASSLNQGQNTEAFF
NA	TRBV2	TRBJ1-2	TRBD1	TGTGCCAGCAAGAACAGGGGGTATGGCTACACCTTC	CASKNRGYGYTF